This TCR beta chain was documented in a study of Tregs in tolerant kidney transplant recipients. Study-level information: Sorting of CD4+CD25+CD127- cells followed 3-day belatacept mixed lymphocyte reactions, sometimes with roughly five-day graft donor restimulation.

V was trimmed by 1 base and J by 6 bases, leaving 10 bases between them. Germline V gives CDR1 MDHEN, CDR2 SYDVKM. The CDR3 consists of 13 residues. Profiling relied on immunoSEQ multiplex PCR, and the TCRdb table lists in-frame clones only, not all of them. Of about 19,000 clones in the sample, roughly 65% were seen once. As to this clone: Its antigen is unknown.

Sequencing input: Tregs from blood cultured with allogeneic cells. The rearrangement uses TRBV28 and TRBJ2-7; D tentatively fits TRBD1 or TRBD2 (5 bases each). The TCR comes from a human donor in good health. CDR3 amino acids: CASSLLGPFEQYF. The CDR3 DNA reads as TGTGCCAGCAGTTTATTGGGACCCTTCGAGCAGTACTTC.